The rows below give T cell receptor beta chains drawn from one sample of a study of T cells after yellow fever vaccination. TCRdb called the 5' RACE reads again in MiXCR, with one record for every CDR3 protein. The sample comprises about 340,000 distinct CDR3 sequences, about 4% of which are singletons, and more than 20% rests with the top ten. Sequencing used PBMCs, obtained 5 days after the yellow fever booster vaccination. These receptors were collected from a man between 18 and 35 years old who received the YFV17D yellow fever vaccine. Both conserved end residues are part of each CDR3.

J	V	CDR3
TRBJ1-1	TRBV5-1	CASKKSWGAINTEAFF
TRBJ2-7	TRBV6-1	CARAWGQGKGEYF
TRBJ1-5	TRBV29-1	CSGSEGPQHF
TRBJ2-3	TRBV4-1	CASKGPSTDTQYF
TRBJ2-1	TRBV7-9	CASSPGLGNNEQFF
TRBJ1-1	TRBV6-2/TRBV6-3	CASTEYYEAFF
TRBJ2-5	TRBV29-1	CSVEYLAGGETQYF
TRBJ2-5	TRBV12-3/TRBV12-4	CASSLVPSRRQETQYF
TRBJ2-7	TRBV28	CASSFGTGRGYYEQYF
TRBJ2-3	TRBV18	CASSRQVGDTQYF
TRBJ1-4	TRBV2	CASSENVREGKLFF
TRBJ2-7	TRBV29-1	CSVEGRVGDSYEQYF
TRBJ2-5	TRBV12-3/TRBV12-4	CASSPQGVRETQYF
TRBJ2-3	TRBV4-3	CASSQEGTPSADTQYF
TRBJ1-1	TRBV6-5	CASSYSGGPNTEAFF
TRBJ2-3	TRBV7-2	CASSLASKAQYF
TRBJ1-4	TRBV7-6	CASSLGGPGEKLFF
TRBJ2-3	TRBV20-1	CSARVKGKAQYF
TRBJ2-3	TRBV4-3	CASSQGPHGTSVGGGADTQYF
TRBJ1-1	TRBV29-1	CSVVIRAGPYNTEAFF
TRBJ2-5	TRBV18	CASSPPGTGQETQYF
TRBJ2-5	TRBV4-3	CASSQDPLVMETQYF
TRBJ1-1	TRBV7-8	CASRPPRGPQNTEAFF
TRBJ1-5	TRBV9	CALPGVGGGNQPQHF
TRBJ2-2	TRBV4-1	CASSQFQGAANTGELFF
TRBJ2-5	TRBV20-1	CSARDSDRGPGTQYF
TRBJ2-7	TRBV7-2	CASSSGTTFYEQYF
TRBJ1-2	TRBV7-2	CASSTTVSYGYTF